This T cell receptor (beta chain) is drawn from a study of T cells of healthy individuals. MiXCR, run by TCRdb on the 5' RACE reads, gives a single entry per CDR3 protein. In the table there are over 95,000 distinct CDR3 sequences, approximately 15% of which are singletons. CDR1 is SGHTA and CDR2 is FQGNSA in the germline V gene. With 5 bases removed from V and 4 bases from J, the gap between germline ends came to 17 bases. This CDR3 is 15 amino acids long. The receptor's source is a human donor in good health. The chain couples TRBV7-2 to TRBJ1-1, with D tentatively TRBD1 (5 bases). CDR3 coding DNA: TGTGCCAGCAGCATAAAAGGCGGGGCGAGCACTGAAGCTTTCTTT. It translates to CASSIKGGASTEAFF.